This TCR beta chain emerged from a study of blood T cell repertoires in COVID-19. For the study at large: From T cells, B-cell-depleted T cells, or PBMCs came the material, which was cDNA or gDNA.

Germline CDR1 reads KGHSH; CDR2 reads LQKENI. With V trimmed by 3 bases and J by 0 bases, 4 bases remained unmatched. The CDR3 loop spans 15 amino acids. Sequencing was performed with immunoSEQ multiplex PCR; in TCRdb, only in-frame clones are kept and a portion is missing. The table shows approximately 340,000 clones, with over 70% occurring only once. The material sequenced was peripheral blood. The chain couples TRBV18 to TRBJ1-1, with 7 nucleotides matching TRBD1. This TCR was recovered from a man aged 30 to 39 with active or convalescent COVID-19. As DNA, the CDR3 is TGTGCCAGCTCACCCCGGGACAGTTTGAACACTGAAGCTTTCTTT. It specifies CASSPRDSLNTEAFF. Filled out from reference TRBV18 and TRBJ1-1, the complete variable domain reads NAGVMQNPRHLVRRRGQEARLRCSPMKGHSHVYWYRQLPEEGLKFMVYLQKENIIDESGMPKERFSAEFPKEGPSILRIQQVVRGDSAAYFCASSPRDSLNTEAFFGQGTRLTVV.